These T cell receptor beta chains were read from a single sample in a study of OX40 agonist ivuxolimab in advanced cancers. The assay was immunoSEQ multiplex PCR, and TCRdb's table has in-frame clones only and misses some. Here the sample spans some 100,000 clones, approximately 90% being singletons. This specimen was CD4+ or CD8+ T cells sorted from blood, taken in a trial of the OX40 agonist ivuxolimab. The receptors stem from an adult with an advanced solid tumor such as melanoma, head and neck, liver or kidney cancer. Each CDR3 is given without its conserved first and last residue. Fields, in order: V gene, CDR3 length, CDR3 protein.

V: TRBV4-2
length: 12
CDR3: ASSPLSWEETQY

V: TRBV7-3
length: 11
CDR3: ASSITRETEAF

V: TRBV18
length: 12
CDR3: ASSPGLRIYEQY

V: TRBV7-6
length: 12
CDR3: ASSLIGANNEQF

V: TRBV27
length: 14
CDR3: ASSFGGGQGGYGYT

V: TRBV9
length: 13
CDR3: ASSEGGANTGELF

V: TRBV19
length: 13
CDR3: ASSILAGGQDTQY

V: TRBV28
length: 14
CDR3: ASSPSTLYLYNEQF

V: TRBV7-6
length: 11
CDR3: ASSFERGYEQY

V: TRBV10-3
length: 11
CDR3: AMGQGPTGELF

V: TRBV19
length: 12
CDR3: ASSITYTGGEQY

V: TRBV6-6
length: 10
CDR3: ASRAVRGTQY

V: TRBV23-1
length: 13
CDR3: ASPQWGGENQPQH

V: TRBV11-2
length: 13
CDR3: ASSFGTTGTDTQY

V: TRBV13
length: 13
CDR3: ASSLTRAGTGELF

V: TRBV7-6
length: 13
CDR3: ASSSSSGIQETQY

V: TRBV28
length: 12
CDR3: ASSLMKGLETQY

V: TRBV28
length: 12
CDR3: ASSFISGTGELF

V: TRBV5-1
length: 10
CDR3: ASSLGIGELF

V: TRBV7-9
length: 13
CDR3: ASSFGTAIEDTQY

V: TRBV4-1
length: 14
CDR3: ASSQVPGSSYNEQF

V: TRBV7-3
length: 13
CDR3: ASSLIAASTDTQY

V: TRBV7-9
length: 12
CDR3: ASSQSGTTDTQY

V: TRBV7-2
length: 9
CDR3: ASSLGNEQF

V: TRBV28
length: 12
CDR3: ASSPTGGGNTIY

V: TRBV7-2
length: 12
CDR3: ASSLTTGGYEQY

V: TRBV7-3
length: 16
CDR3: ASSLRSGGLAGSHEQY